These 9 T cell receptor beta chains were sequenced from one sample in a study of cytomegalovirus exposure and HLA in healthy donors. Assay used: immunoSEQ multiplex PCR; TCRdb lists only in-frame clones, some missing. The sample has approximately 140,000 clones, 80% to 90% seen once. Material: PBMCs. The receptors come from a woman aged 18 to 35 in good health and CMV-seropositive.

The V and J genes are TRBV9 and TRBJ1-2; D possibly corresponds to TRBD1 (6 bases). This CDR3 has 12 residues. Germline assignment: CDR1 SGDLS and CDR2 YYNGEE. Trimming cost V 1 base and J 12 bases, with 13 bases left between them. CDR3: CASSVNSGEHTF. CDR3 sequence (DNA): TGTGCCAGCAGCGTAAACTCAGGGGAGCACACCTTC. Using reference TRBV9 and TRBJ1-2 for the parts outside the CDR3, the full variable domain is DSGVTQTPKHLITATGQRVTLRCSPRSGDLSVYWYQQSLDQGLQFLIQYYNGEERAKGNILERFSAQQFPDLHSELNLSSLELGDSALYFCASSVNSGEHTFGSGTRLTVV.

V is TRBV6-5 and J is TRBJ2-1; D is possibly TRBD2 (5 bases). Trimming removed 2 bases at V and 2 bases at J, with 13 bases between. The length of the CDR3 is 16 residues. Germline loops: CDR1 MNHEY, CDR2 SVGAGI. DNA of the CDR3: TGTGCCAGCAGTTACCTTCGGGGTGGGACCTACAATGAGCAGTTCTTC. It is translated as CASSYLRGGTYNEQFF.

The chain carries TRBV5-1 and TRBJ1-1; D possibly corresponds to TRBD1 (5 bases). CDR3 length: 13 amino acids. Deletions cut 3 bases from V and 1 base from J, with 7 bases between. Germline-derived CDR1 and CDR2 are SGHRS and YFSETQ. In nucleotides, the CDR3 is TGCGCCAGCAGCTCAGGGTGGAACACTGAAGCTTTCTTT. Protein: CASSSGWNTEAFF. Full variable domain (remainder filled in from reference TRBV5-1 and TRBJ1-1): KAGVTQTPRYLIKTRGQQVTLSCSPISGHRSVSWYQQTPGQGLQFLFEYFSETQRNKGNFPGRFSGRQFSNSRSEMNVSTLELGDSALYLCASSSGWNTEAFFGQGTRLTVV.

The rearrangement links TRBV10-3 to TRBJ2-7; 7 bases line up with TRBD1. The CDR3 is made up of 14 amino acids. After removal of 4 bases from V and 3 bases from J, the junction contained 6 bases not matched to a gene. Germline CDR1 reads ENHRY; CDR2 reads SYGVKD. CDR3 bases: TGTGCCATCAGTGGGAACCAGGGGGACTACGAGCAGTACTTC. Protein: CAISGNQGDYEQYF.

This CDR3 reads CASSLGQVGNQPQHF. CDR3 sequence (DNA): TGCGCCAGCAGCCTTGGACAAGTGGGCAATCAGCCCCAGCATTTT. The gene calls are TRBV4-1 and TRBJ1-5; a weak D match, TRBD1 (5 bases). V was pared by 4 bases and J by 2 bases, with 12 bases between. Per the germline V gene, CDR1 is MGHRA and CDR2 is YSYEKL. This CDR3 is 15 amino acids long.

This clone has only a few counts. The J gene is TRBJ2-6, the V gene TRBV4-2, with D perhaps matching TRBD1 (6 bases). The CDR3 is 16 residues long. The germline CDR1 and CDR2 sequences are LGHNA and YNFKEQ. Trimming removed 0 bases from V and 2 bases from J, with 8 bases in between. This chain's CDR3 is CASSQDGGAGANVLTF. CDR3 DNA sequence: TGTGCCAGCAGCCAAGATGGGGGCGCTGGGGCCAACGTCCTGACTTTC.

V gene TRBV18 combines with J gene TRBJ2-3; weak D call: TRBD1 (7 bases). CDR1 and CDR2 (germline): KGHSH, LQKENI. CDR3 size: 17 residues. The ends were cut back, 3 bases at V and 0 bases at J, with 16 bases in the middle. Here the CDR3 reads CASSPPGSGGSTDTQYF. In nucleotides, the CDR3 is TGTGCCAGCTCACCCCCGGGGTCAGGGGGGAGCACAGATACGCAGTATTTT.

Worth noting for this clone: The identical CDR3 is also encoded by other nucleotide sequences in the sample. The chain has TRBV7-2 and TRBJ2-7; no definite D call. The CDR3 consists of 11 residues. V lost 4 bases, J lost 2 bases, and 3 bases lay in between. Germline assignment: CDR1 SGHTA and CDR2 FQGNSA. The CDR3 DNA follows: TGTGCCAGCAGCTCCACCTACGAGCAGTACTTC. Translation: CASSSTYEQYF.

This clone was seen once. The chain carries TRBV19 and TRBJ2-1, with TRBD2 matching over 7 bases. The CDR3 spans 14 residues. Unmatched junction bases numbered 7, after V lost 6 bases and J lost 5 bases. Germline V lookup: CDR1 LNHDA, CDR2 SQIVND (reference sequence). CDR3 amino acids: CASSAGVHNNEQFF. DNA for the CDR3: TGTGCCAGTAGCGCGGGAGTTCATAACAATGAGCAGTTCTTC.